This TCR beta chain emerged from a study of identical twins. Study outcomes and limitations: Researchers caution that invariant MAIT and iNKT cells could partly confound zero-insertion analyses.

MiXCR was run by TCRdb on the 5' RACE reads, yielding one entry per CDR3 protein. Of under 300,000 distinct CDR3 sequences listed, more than 9.5% are singletons. This clonotype was detected ten times or more. What it recognizes is unknown. V dropped 0 bases and J dropped 4 bases, with 6 bases sitting between them. Germline CDR1 and CDR2: LNHNV and YYDKDF (reference sequence). This CDR3 region has 14 residues. These data also featured in a second study, about yellow fever vaccine responses in identical twins.

The origin of this receptor is a young woman in good health. Source material: memory (CD45RO+) T cells sorted from blood. The chain joins TRBV15 to TRBJ1-4; no clear D gene. CDR3 loop: CATSRDLINEKLFF. The CDR3 DNA is TGTGCCACCAGCAGAGATCTTATTAATGAAAAACTGTTTTTT. Complete variable domain (other parts from reference TRBV15 and TRBJ1-4): DAMVIQNPRYQVTQFGKPVTLSCSQTLNHNVMYWYQQKSSQAPKLLFHYYDKDFNNEADTPDNFQSRRPNTSFCFLDIRSPGLGDTAMYLCATSRDLINEKLFFGSGTQLSVL.